What follows are 30 T cell receptor beta chains derived from one specimen sequenced in a study of blood T cell repertoires in COVID-19. Generated by immunoSEQ multiplex PCR, the TCRdb table keeps only in-frame clones and is missing some. This table has approximately 100,000 clones, around 89% appearing once. Sequencing input: peripheral blood. Receptors originate from a woman older than 75 with acute or convalescent COVID-19.

The chain links TRBV21-1 to TRBJ2-5; the table's D call of TRBD1 was not tested on the DNA. TRBV21-1 corresponds to a pseudogene. The CDR3 length is 15 residues. In DNA form, the CDR3 reads TGTGCCAGCAGCAAAGGGCAGACAGGGGTAGAGACCCAGTACTTC. It yields the protein CASSKGQTGVETQYF.

The chain employs TRBV15 and TRBJ1-3; D remains unclear. Germline V gene sequence: CDR1 LNHNV, CDR2 YYDKDF (reference sequence). The ends were cut back, 5 bases at V and 3 bases at J, with 8 bases in the middle. CDR3 length: 13 amino acids. The CDR3, as DNA: TGTGCCACCAGCCTTAGCCTTGGAAACACCATATATTTT. This codes for CATSLSLGNTIYF.

The rearrangement joins TRBV6-2 or TRBV6-3 to TRBJ1-2; TRBD1 aligns across 9 bases. CDR3 length: 14 amino acids. The trim removed 2 bases at V and 7 bases at J, leaving 5 bases unmatched. CDR1 is MNHEY, CDR2 SVGEGT, per germline. As DNA, the CDR3 is TGTGCCAGCAGTTACAGGGACAGGGCGTCTGGCTACACCTTC. Protein: CASSYRDRASGYTF.

The rearrangement uses TRBV5-1 and TRBJ1-3; possibly TRBD1 for D (6 bases). V was trimmed by 4 bases and J by 2 bases, leaving 13 bases between them. The CDR3 is 15 amino acids. CDR1 SGHRS and CDR2 YFSETQ come from the germline V gene. The CDR3 reads CASSLPTGAGNTIYF. The DNA for the CDR3 is TGCGCCAGCAGCCTACCGACAGGCGCTGGAAACACCATATATTTT. The whole variable domain, filled in from reference TRBV5-1 and TRBJ1-3, reads KAGVTQTPRYLIKTRGQQVTLSCSPISGHRSVSWYQQTPGQGLQFLFEYFSETQRNKGNFPGRFSGRQFSNSRSEMNVSTLELGDSALYLCASSLPTGAGNTIYFGEGSWLTVV.

The J gene is TRBJ2-1, the V gene TRBV24-1; 9 bases are a match to TRBD2. In germline, CDR1 is KGHDR, CDR2 SFDVKD. The CDR3 covers 13 residues. V dropped 7 bases and J dropped 5; count of bases not matched to a gene: 2. For the CDR3, the DNA is TGTGCCACCAGGGCGGGAGGGGACAATGAGCAGTTCTTC. Amino acid sequence: CATRAGGDNEQFF.

This clone has a handful of counts. The chain employs TRBV20-1 and TRBJ2-7; D gene unclear. CDR3 size: 11 residues. The V end was cut by 0 bases, the J end by 3 bases, with 3 bases between. In germline, CDR1 is DFQATT, CDR2 SNEGSKA (reference sequence). Here the CDR3 DNA reads TGCAGTGCTAGAGATCTCTACGAGCAGTACTTC. As protein: CSARDLYEQYF.

The chain has TRBV5-6 and TRBJ2-7; TRBD1 matches 7 bases. The CDR3 runs to 15 residues. The V and J ends lost 1 base and 1 base, in that order; junction bases with no gene match: 5. Germline CDR1 SGHDT, CDR2 YYEEEE. The CDR3 region is CASSLFNRGSYEQYF. DNA for the CDR3: TGTGCCAGCAGCTTGTTCAACAGGGGATCCTACGAGCAGTACTTC.

The V and J genes are TRBV15 and TRBJ2-3; perhaps TRBD2 as D (6 bases). Between the trimmed V and J ends, which lost 8 bases and 4 bases, there was a span of 19 bases. The CDR3 is made up of 15 amino acids. From germline, CDR1 is LNHNV and CDR2 YYDKDF (reference sequence). CDR3 coding DNA: TGTGCCACCGCTGAGGGGTGGGGGGACGCAGATACGCAGTATTTT. Residues: CATAEGWGDADTQYF.

About this clone: This CDR3 is also generated by other DNA sequences in the sample. The chain has TRBV18 and TRBJ2-5; D uncertain. This CDR3 has 14 residues. In germline, CDR1 is KGHSH, CDR2 LQKENI. With 0 bases removed from V and 1 base from J, the gap between germline ends came to 6 bases. CDR3 loop: CASSPPNSQETQYF. The CDR3 DNA reads as TGTGCCAGCTCACCACCTAACAGCCAAGAGACCCAGTACTTC.

J is TRBJ2-7 and V is TRBV4-1, with TRBD1 as a possible D gene (6 bases). Trimming left V 0 bases short and J 2 bases short, with 14 bases between. CDR3 length equals 16 residues. Germline values: CDR1 MGHRA, CDR2 YSYEKL. The DNA for the CDR3 is TGCGCCAGCAGCCAAGACGAGAACAGGGCCCCCTACGAGCAGTACTTC. Its protein product is CASSQDENRAPYEQYF.

CDR3 amino acids: CASSQDRGLGGKSTDTQYF. CDR3 in DNA: TGCGCCAGCAGCCAAGATCGGGGGCTCGGGGGGAAGAGCACAGATACGCAGTATTTT. The V and J genes are TRBV4-1 and TRBJ2-3; tentatively, D is TRBD2 (7 bases). This CDR3 has 19 amino acids. V lost 0 bases and J 0 bases, leaving 19 bases between the germline ends. Looked up from germline, CDR1 is MGHRA and CDR2 is YSYEKL.

Here the CDR3 reads CASSQAQGSGELFF. CDR3 bases: TGTGCCAGCAGCCAAGCACAGGGTTCCGGGGAGCTGTTTTTT. The chain employs TRBV3-1 (or the pseudogene TRBV3-2) and TRBJ2-2; TRBD1 might be the D (6 bases). Germline CDR1 is LGHDT and CDR2 is YNNKEL (reference sequence). CDR3 length: 14 residues. Trimming took off 1 base at V and 6 bases at J, with 9 bases between the two ends.

This sequence joins TRBV24-1 and TRBJ2-2, with D perhaps TRBD1 (5 bases). V dropped 9 bases and J dropped 1 base, with 8 bases sitting between them. Germline CDR1 reads KGHDR; CDR2 reads SFDVKD. The CDR3 totals 13 residues. CDR3 loop: CATWGQNTGELFF. The CDR3 nucleotides read TGTGCCACCTGGGGCCAGAACACCGGGGAGCTGTTTTTT.

Only one count was recorded for this clone. The gene calls are TRBV4-1 and TRBJ1-2; 9 nucleotides align to TRBD1. Germline loops: CDR1 MGHRA, CDR2 YSYEKL. The trim removed 0 bases at V and 7 bases at J, leaving 6 bases unmatched. The CDR3 is made up of 15 amino acids. The CDR3 is CASSQEPGQGSGYTF. The CDR3 DNA reads TGCGCCAGCAGCCAAGAACCTGGACAGGGGAGTGGCTACACCTTC.

The chain employs TRBV4-2 and TRBJ2-7, with 8 bases aligning to TRBD2. The CDR3 is 15 amino acids. V lost 1 base to trimming and J lost 5 bases; unmatched junction nucleotides: 7. The V gene's germline CDR1 is LGHNA and CDR2 YNFKEQ. The CDR3 nucleotides are TGTGCCAGCAGCCAAGGTTTCGGGGGGGCCGACGAGCAGTACTTC. It codes for CASSQGFGGADEQYF.

This clone was seen a single time. The J gene is TRBJ1-1, the V gene TRBV27, with TRBD1 matching 7 bases. In germline, CDR1 is MNHEY, CDR2 SMNVEV (reference sequence). This CDR3 comprises 14 residues. Trimming cost V 6 bases and J 1 base; bases outside gene matches: 5. CDR3 sequence (DNA): TGTGCCAGCAGATTGGGACAGACGAACACTGAAGCTTTCTTT. Its protein product is CASRLGQTNTEAFF.

V and J are TRBV6-5 and TRBJ2-2; 7 bases fit TRBD2. CDR1 and CDR2 from the germline V gene are MNHEY and SVGAGI. This CDR3 region has 14 residues. The V segment lost 7 bases and the J segment 6 bases; nucleotides outside the gene matches: 8. Here the CDR3 reads CASTRLAWAGELFF. CDR3 coding DNA: TGTGCCAGCACAAGACTAGCCTGGGCCGGGGAGCTGTTTTTT.

The V and J genes are TRBV11-2 and TRBJ2-1, with D maybe TRBD2 (7 bases). V was pared by 1 base and J by 4 bases, with 14 bases between. The CDR3 runs 16 residues. Germline lookup yields CDR1 SGHAT and CDR2 FQNNGV. CDR3 sequence: CASSLVGGGEYNEQFF. The CDR3 DNA sequence: TGTGCCAGCAGCTTAGTCGGCGGGGGCGAGTACAATGAGCAGTTCTTC.

The chain is built from TRBV7-9 and TRBJ2-5; 15 bases are a match to TRBD2. The CDR3 is made up of 17 amino acids. The junction had 6 bases not matched to a gene; V was cut back by 3 bases and J by 4 bases. The germline CDR1 and CDR2 sequences are SEHNR and FQNEAQ (reference sequence). The CDR3 reads CASSFGTSGGPGETQYF. The CDR3 bases are TGTGCCAGCAGCTTTGGGACTAGCGGGGGGCCGGGAGAGACCCAGTACTTC.

The chain employs TRBV2 and TRBJ1-1; a weak D match, TRBD1 (5 bases). CDR1 is SNHLY and CDR2 is FYNNEI in the germline V gene. This CDR3 is 14 amino acids long. The ends were cut back, 8 bases at V and 0 bases at J, with 13 bases in the middle. The CDR3 sequence: CASWSGPMNTEAFF. The CDR3 region has the DNA TGTGCCAGCTGGTCAGGGCCTATGAACACTGAAGCTTTCTTT.

CDR3 sequence: CASTPGQGASYEQYF. The CDR3 bases are TGTGCCAGCACGCCCGGACAGGGGGCATCCTACGAGCAGTACTTC. The rearrangement links TRBV27 to TRBJ2-7, with 11 nucleotides matching TRBD1. CDR1 is MNHEY, CDR2 SMNVEV, per germline (reference sequence). J gave up 1 base and V 7 bases, and 6 bases lay outside the gene matches. The CDR3 extends over 15 amino acids.

This chain uses TRBV6-5 with TRBJ1-1; a weak D match, TRBD1 (5 bases). Trimming left V 6 bases short and J 5 bases short, with 16 bases between. Germline values: CDR1 MNHEY, CDR2 SVGAGI. CDR3 length: 14 residues. CDR3: CASSKEGAVTEAFF. CDR3 in DNA: TGTGCCAGCAGCAAAGAAGGGGCAGTGACTGAAGCTTTCTTT.

This chain links TRBV9 with TRBJ2-3; weak D call: TRBD2 (5 bases). V was pared by 7 bases and J by 5 bases, with 14 bases between. Germline CDR1 and CDR2: SGDLS and YYNGEE. CDR3 size: 13 residues. CDR3 bases: TGTGCCAGCGGGTCCCAAGGAGGAGATACGCAGTATTTT. It is translated as CASGSQGGDTQYF. Complete variable domain (other parts from reference TRBV9 and TRBJ2-3): DSGVTQTPKHLITATGQRVTLRCSPRSGDLSVYWYQQSLDQGLQFLIQYYNGEERAKGNILERFSAQQFPDLHSELNLSSLELGDSALYFCASGSQGGDTQYFGPGTRLTVL.

This clone was seen only once. The chain carries TRBV27 and TRBJ2-7; 9 bases are a match to TRBD1. The CDR3 loop spans 14 amino acids. V trimming: 6 bases; J trimming: 5 bases; junction bases outside the gene matches: 8. Germline V gene sequence: CDR1 MNHEY, CDR2 SMNVEV (reference sequence). The DNA of the CDR3 is TGTGCCAGCAGACCTGGGACAGGGACCCACGAGCAGTACTTC. It translates to CASRPGTGTHEQYF.

The rearrangement links TRBV28 to TRBJ1-5; D is unclear. Germline V gene lookup returns CDR1 MDHEN and CDR2 SYDVKM. The V gene lost 5 bases and the J gene lost 1 base, with 15 bases spanning the gap. The CDR3 is 16 amino acids. The CDR3 protein is CASSPAGGGSNQPQHF. CDR3 DNA: TGTGCCAGCAGTCCCGCCGGTGGAGGGAGCAATCAGCCCCAGCATTTT.

The gene calls are TRBV2 and TRBJ2-5; D might be TRBD2 (6 bases). Deletions cut 4 bases from V and 3 bases from J, with 12 bases between. The CDR3 contains 14 residues. Germline CDR1 reads SNHLY; CDR2 reads FYNNEI. CDR3 region: CASSVWDSKETQYF. Here the CDR3 DNA reads TGTGCCAGCAGTGTTTGGGACTCCAAAGAGACCCAGTACTTC. The full variable domain, in which reference TRBV2 and TRBJ2-5 provide the parts outside the CDR3, is EPEVTQTPSHQVTQMGQEVILRCVPISNHLYFYWYRQILGQKVEFLVSFYNNEISEKSEIFDDQFSVERPDGSNFTLKIRSTKLEDSAMYFCASSVWDSKETQYFGPGTRLLVL.

V gene TRBV2 combines with J gene TRBJ1-6; the D is unclear. Trimming took off 8 bases at V and 6 bases at J, with 11 bases between the two ends. Germline CDR1 is SNHLY and CDR2 is FYNNEI. CDR3 length: 13 residues. The CDR3 coding sequence is TGTGCCAGCCGCTCAGAGGGTAATTCACCCCTCCACTTT. Protein sequence: CASRSEGNSPLHF.

This chain uses TRBV19 with TRBJ1-1; D gene uncertain. V was pared by 4 bases and J by 1 base, with 7 bases between. This CDR3 comprises 13 residues. The V gene's germline CDR1 is LNHDA and CDR2 SQIVND (reference sequence). CDR3: CASSNTQNTEAFF. The CDR3 region has the DNA TGTGCCAGTAGTAATACACAGAACACTGAAGCTTTCTTT.

The V call is TRBV30, the J call TRBJ2-3, with TRBD1 matching over 7 bases. After removal of 5 bases from V and 3 bases from J, the junction contained 8 bases not matched to a gene. CDR3 length equals 14 residues. CDR1 is GTSNPN and CDR2 is SVGIG in the germline V gene (reference sequence). The CDR3 protein is CAWWGQRGTDTQYF. CDR3 DNA sequence: TGTGCCTGGTGGGGACAGCGAGGGACAGATACGCAGTATTTT. The whole variable domain, filled in from reference TRBV30 and TRBJ2-3, reads SQTIHQWPATLVQPVGSPLSLECTVEGTSNPNLYWYRQAAGRGLQLLFYSVGIGQISSEVPQNLSASRPQDRQFILSSKKLLLSDSGFYLCAWWGQRGTDTQYFGPGTRLTVL.

This rearrangement joins TRBV4-3 to TRBJ2-3; 8 positions match TRBD1. The CDR3 is 21 amino acids. In germline, CDR1 is LGHNA, CDR2 YSLEER. The V segment lost 1 base and the J segment 6 bases; nucleotides outside the gene matches: 24. CDR3 protein: CASSQAKIGIGWQGAWDTQYF. For the CDR3, the DNA is TGCGCCAGCAGCCAAGCCAAGATCGGGATAGGGTGGCAGGGGGCATGGGATACGCAGTATTTT.